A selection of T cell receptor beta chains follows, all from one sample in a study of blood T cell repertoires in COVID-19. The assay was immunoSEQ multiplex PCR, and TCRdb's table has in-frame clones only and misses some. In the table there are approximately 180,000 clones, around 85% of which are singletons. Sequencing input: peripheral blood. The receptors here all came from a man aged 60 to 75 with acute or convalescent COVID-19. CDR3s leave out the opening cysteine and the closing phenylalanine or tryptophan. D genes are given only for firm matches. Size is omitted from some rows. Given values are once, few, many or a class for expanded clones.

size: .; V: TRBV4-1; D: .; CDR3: ASSQTGSSDGYT
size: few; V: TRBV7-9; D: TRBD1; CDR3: ASSRWTGGELAEQY
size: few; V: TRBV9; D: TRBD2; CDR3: ASSHISGSGTGELF
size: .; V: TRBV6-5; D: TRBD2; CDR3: ASSSKRGPYNEQF
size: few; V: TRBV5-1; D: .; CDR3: ASSRDFNEAF
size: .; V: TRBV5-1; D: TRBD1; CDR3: ASSLDRTGDIDEQY
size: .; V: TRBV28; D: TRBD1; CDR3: ASSPERGLE
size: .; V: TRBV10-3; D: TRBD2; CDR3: AARLAQNTGELF
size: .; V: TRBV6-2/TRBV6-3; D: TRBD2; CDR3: ASSYSFGLAVADTQY
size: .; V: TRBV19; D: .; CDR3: ASSKGRASWETQY
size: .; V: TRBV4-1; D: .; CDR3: ASSLGHGAAGETQY